The clone carrying this T cell receptor beta chain was recorded a few times. Its antigen is still unknown. Using quantitative 5'-RACE with molecular barcodes, the authors made TCR beta libraries. MiXCR, run by TCRdb on the 5' RACE reads, gives a single entry per CDR3 protein. This sample has approximately 150,000 distinct CDR3 sequences; 30% to 40% occur once, and the top ten carry 6%. The data are from a study of CD8 T cells in ankylosing spondylitis. The CDR3 length is 14 residues. Trimming removed 4 bases at V and 3 bases at J, with 14 bases between. Per the germline V gene, CDR1 is SGHRS and CDR2 is YFSETQ. Whole-study results and caveats: Typical of ankylosing spondylitis blood, it appeared, was a TCR beta motif of several highly homologous variants. Clones linked to the disease showed a CD8+ phenotype. They occurred at relatively low frequencies in peripheral blood.

The TCR sequence derives from a male donor with ankylosing spondylitis. The sequencing sample was made of synovial fluid, either unsorted or a sorted T cell fraction (not recorded which). The V gene is TRBV5-1, the J gene TRBJ2-7; possibly TRBD1 for D (7 bases). CDR3 loop: CASSIRQGGYEQYF. The CDR3 nucleotides read TGCGCCAGCAGCATAAGACAGGGAGGCTACGAGCAGTACTTC.